These 17 T cell receptor beta chains were all obtained from the same sample, sequenced in a study of Ad26.COV2.S vaccination and SARS-CoV-2 variants (dated by TCRdb to the early 2020s). Receptors were amplified or captured by the immunoSEQ multiplex PCR assay. TCRdb mirrors the immuneACCESS table, restricted to in-frame sequences. Some clones are absent from its copies; in checked studies, under half trace to an unresolved V gene, and the reason for the others is unknown. This sample lists 46,000 or so clones; roughly 80% were detected once. The ten top clones hold roughly 50% of the sample. Explained via the paper, the time point label denotes: individuals recovered from natural SARS-CoV-2 infection. The source was peripheral blood, collected after recovery from COVID-19. These TCRs come from a human donor who had recovered from COVID-19.

This clone was seen once. This rearrangement joins TRBV28 to TRBJ1-4; tentatively, D is TRBD1 (5 bases). Germline lookup yields CDR1 MDHEN and CDR2 SYDVKM. Trimming took 4 bases from V and 7 from J, leaving 16 bases between them. The CDR3 loop spans 15 amino acids. The CDR3 sequence: CASSSPGTGGEKLFF. The DNA of the CDR3 is TGTGCCAGCAGTTCCCCCGGGACCGGCGGTGAAAAACTGTTTTTT.

The chain carries TRBV30 and TRBJ2-1; no definite D call. V dropped 3 bases and J dropped 6 bases, with 12 bases sitting between them. The CDR3 has 13 amino acids. From germline, CDR1 is GTSNPN and CDR2 SVGIG (reference sequence). CDR3 amino acids: CAWRLPMSNEQFF. CDR3 sequence (DNA): TGTGCCTGGAGGCTCCCGATGAGCAATGAGCAGTTCTTC.

CDR3 DNA: TGTGCCAGTGCCCGGGGGAATACGCAGTATTTT. Protein: CASARGNTQYF. This sequence joins TRBV19 and TRBJ2-3; D is possibly TRBD2 (6 bases). The CDR3 consists of 11 residues. Germline V gene lookup returns CDR1 LNHDA and CDR2 SQIVND (reference sequence). V lost 8 bases and J lost 7, with 10 bases in between. The full variable domain, rest sourced from reference TRBV19 and TRBJ2-3, is DGGITQSPKYLFRKEGQNVTLSCEQNLNHDAMYWYRQDPGQGLRLIYYSQIVNDFQKGDIAEGYSVSREKKESFPLTVTSAQKNPTAFYLCASARGNTQYFGPGTRLTVL.

The rearrangement uses TRBV7-6 and TRBJ1-5, with D unclear. V lost 1 base and J lost 0, with 7 bases in between. CDR1 and CDR2 (germline): SGHVS, FNYEAQ. The CDR3 is 15 amino acids. The CDR3 loop reads CASSLGRYSNQPQHF. DNA of the CDR3: TGTGCCAGCAGCTTAGGTCGGTATAGCAATCAGCCCCAGCATTTT.

The chain has TRBV28 and TRBJ2-1; no clear D gene. Germline values: CDR1 MDHEN, CDR2 SYDVKM. The CDR3 length is 11 residues. Deletions cut 5 bases from V and 6 bases from J, with 5 bases between. The CDR3 loop is CASSDLNEQFF. The CDR3 DNA follows: TGTGCCAGCAGTGACCTCAATGAGCAGTTCTTC.

The chain carries TRBV6-5 and TRBJ2-2; D perhaps matches TRBD2 (7 bases). CDR1 is MNHEY and CDR2 is SVGAGI in the germline V gene. There are 15 residues in the CDR3. Trimming pared 8 bases from V and 3 bases from J, leaving 16 bases between. CDR3 DNA sequence: TGTGCCAGCCGGAGGGGGGCGGGGGACACCGGGGAGCTGTTTTTT. This codes for CASRRGAGDTGELFF.

V gene TRBV11-2 combines with J gene TRBJ1-1; 8 nucleotides line up with TRBD1. The CDR3 covers 15 residues. Trimming removed 7 bases from V and 7 bases from J; junction bases left unmatched: 14. The V gene's germline CDR1 is SGHAT and CDR2 FQNNGV. In DNA, the CDR3 is TGTGCCAGCACCCCAACCCGGACAGGGCGAGGTGAAGCTTTCTTT. Its protein product is CASTPTRTGRGEAFF.

V usage is TRBV5-5 and J usage is TRBJ2-1; 7 bases are shared with TRBD2. Germline CDR1 is SGHKS and CDR2 is YYEKEE (reference sequence). This CDR3 has 15 residues. The junction had 2 bases not matched to a gene; V was cut back by 2 bases and J by 0 bases. The CDR3 nucleotides read TGTGCCAGCAGCTTCCGGGACTACTCCTACAATGAGCAGTTCTTC. Residues: CASSFRDYSYNEQFF.

The J gene is TRBJ2-5, the V gene TRBV7-2, with 13 positions matching TRBD2. With 4 bases clipped from V and 5 bases from J, the junction kept 7 bases outside the gene matches. The CDR3 contains 16 residues. Germline CDR1 and CDR2: SGHTA and FQGNSA. The CDR3 is CASSSRGLAGVETQYF. The CDR3 region has the DNA TGTGCCAGCAGCTCGAGAGGACTAGCGGGAGTTGAGACCCAGTACTTC.

This chain joins TRBV30 and TRBJ1-2; perhaps TRBD1 as D (6 bases). CDR3 length: 13 amino acids. CDR1 and CDR2 from the germline V gene are GTSNPN and SVGIG (reference sequence). V shed 3 bases and J shed 2 bases, with 10 bases lying between them. The CDR3 spells CAWRADSNYGYTF. In nucleotides, the CDR3 is TGTGCCTGGAGGGCGGACAGCAACTATGGCTACACCTTC.

This sequence joins TRBV7-9 and TRBJ2-5; D unclear. Trimming removed 5 bases at V and 5 bases at J, with 12 bases between. CDR1 is SEHNR, CDR2 FQNEAQ, per germline (reference sequence). This CDR3 comprises 13 residues. This CDR3 reads CASSPTSGETQYF. The CDR3 DNA is TGTGCCAGCAGCCCTACGTCCGGGGAGACCCAGTACTTC.

V gene TRBV12-5 combines with J gene TRBJ2-1; 10 positions match TRBD1. With 1 base clipped from V and 1 base from J, the junction kept 1 base outside the gene matches. Germline V lookup: CDR1 LGHNT, CDR2 FRNRAP. This CDR3 is 16 amino acids long. The DNA for the CDR3 is TGTGCTAGTGGTTTGGGACAGGGGGCTTCCTACAATGAGCAGTTCTTC. Residues: CASGLGQGASYNEQFF.

This chain links TRBV7-8 with TRBJ2-7; D is perhaps TRBD2 (5 bases). Germline V gene sequence: CDR1 SGHVS, CDR2 FQNEAQ. The CDR3 sequence is 14 residues long. Between the trimmed V and J ends, which lost 5 bases and 2 bases, there was a span of 13 bases. CDR3 protein: CASSHHGKPYEQYF. CDR3 DNA sequence: TGTGCCAGCAGCCACCACGGGAAACCCTACGAGCAGTACTTC. Full variable domain (remainder filled in from reference TRBV7-8 and TRBJ2-7): GAGVSQSPRYKVAKRGQDVALRCDPISGHVSLFWYQQALGQGPEFLTYFQNEAQLDKSGLPSDRFFAERPEGSVSTLKIQRTQQEDSAVYLCASSHHGKPYEQYFGPGTRLTVT.

The chain carries TRBV5-1 and TRBJ1-6; D unresolved. Trimming took off 6 bases at V and 7 bases at J, with 14 bases between the two ends. Germline loops: CDR1 SGHRS, CDR2 YFSETQ. The CDR3 length is 14 residues. The CDR3 spells CASTKAPGNSPLHF. CDR3 bases: TGCGCCAGCACCAAAGCACCCGGGAATTCACCCCTCCACTTT.

This chain joins TRBV5-4 and TRBJ2-3, with 12 bases that match TRBD2. Trimming took 2 bases from V and 3 from J; bases not matched to a gene: 4. Germline V gene data show CDR1 as SGHNT and CDR2 as YYREEE (reference sequence). The CDR3 spans 16 residues. The CDR3 bases are TGTGCCAGCAGCTTTCCTAGCGGGGGGGCTACAGATACGCAGTATTTT. As protein: CASSFPSGGATDTQYF.

This clone appeared once. The rearrangement joins TRBV24-1 to TRBJ2-5; 8 bases align to TRBD1. Germline V gives CDR1 KGHDR, CDR2 SFDVKD. The V and J ends lost 1 base and 10 bases, in that order; junction bases with no gene match: 13. This CDR3 contains 16 residues. The CDR3 nucleotides read TGTGCCACCAGTGATTTTACGGCAGGGGGCCCTTTTGACCAGTACTTC. Translated, it gives CATSDFTAGGPFDQYF.

The chain employs TRBV6-4 and TRBJ2-3, with D perhaps TRBD2 (6 bases). This CDR3 has 13 residues. The ends were cut back, 10 bases at V and 2 bases at J, with 13 bases in the middle. In germline, CDR1 is MRHNA, CDR2 SNTAGT. Here the CDR3 reads CATGAGHTDTQYF. The DNA of the CDR3 is TGTGCCACCGGAGCGGGCCACACAGATACGCAGTATTTT.